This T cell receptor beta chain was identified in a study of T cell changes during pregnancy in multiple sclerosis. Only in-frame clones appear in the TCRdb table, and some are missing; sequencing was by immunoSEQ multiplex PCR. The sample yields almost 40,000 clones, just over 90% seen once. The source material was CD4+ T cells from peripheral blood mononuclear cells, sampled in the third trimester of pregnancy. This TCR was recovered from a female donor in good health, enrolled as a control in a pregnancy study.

The CDR3: CASSFYRDMPNEQYF. The DNA of the CDR3 is TGTGCCAGCAGTTTCTACCGGGACATGCCTAACGAGCAGTACTTC. The V call is TRBV27, the J call TRBJ2-7, with a tentative D call TRBD1 (6 bases). V lost 3 bases and J 5 bases, leaving 17 bases between the germline ends. The CDR3 sequence is 15 residues long. From germline, CDR1 is MNHEY and CDR2 SMNVEV (reference sequence).